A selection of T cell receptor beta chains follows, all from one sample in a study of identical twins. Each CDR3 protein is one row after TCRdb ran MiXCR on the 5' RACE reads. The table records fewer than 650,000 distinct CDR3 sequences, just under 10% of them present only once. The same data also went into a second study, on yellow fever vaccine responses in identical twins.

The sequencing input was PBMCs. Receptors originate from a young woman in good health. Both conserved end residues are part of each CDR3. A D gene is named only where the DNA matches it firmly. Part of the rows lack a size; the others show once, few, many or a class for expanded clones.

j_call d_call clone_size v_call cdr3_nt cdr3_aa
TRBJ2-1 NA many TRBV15 TGTGCCACCAGCAGCTCGACAGGGGACTACTACAATGAGCAGTTCTTC CATSSSTGDYYNEQFF
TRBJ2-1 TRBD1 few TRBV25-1 TGTGCCAGCAGTGAAGGGGACAGGCTCTACAATGAGCAGTTCTTC CASSEGDRLYNEQFF
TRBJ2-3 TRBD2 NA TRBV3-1 TGTGCCAGCAGCCAAGGAGCGGGAGGCCCCCCGAGTACAGGCGGCACAGATACGCAGTATTTT CASSQGAGGPPSTGGTDTQYF
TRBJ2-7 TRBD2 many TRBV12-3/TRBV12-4 TGTGCCAGCAGTTTAGCGCATGGCGGGGGAGAGAAATCCTACGAGCAGTACTTC CASSLAHGGGEKSYEQYF
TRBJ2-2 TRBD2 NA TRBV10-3 TGTGCCATCAAAAACGGACTAGCGGGGGGGCCGAACACCGGGGAGCTGTTTTTT CAIKNGLAGGPNTGELFF
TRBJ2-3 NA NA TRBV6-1 TGTGCCAGCAGTCGATCCCAGGGGAATACGCAGTATTTT CASSRSQGNTQYF
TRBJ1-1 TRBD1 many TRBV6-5 TGTGCCAGCAGTTACTCGGGGACAGGGATGAACACTGAAGCTTTCTTT CASSYSGTGMNTEAFF
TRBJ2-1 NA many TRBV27 TGTGCCAGCAGTTTAGGTCGAATGGCGGGGACCTTTAACAATGAGCAGTTCTTC CASSLGRMAGTFNNEQFF
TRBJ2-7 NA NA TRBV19 TGTGCCAGTAGTGCCCAGGGGCTAGCAGGGTACGAGCAGTACTTC CASSAQGLAGYEQYF
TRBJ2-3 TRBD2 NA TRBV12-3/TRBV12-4 TGTGCCAGCAGTTCAACCGGGACTAGCGGGAGAGTCCCGGGAGATACGCAGTATTTT CASSSTGTSGRVPGDTQYF
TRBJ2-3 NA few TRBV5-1 TGCGCCAGCAGCTTGGAACTAGCATACACAGATACGCAGTATTTT CASSLELAYTDTQYF
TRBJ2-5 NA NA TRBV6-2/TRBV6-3 TGTGCCAGCAGTTACTCGTCCCACAAGACAGTCAAAGAGACCCAGTACTTC CASSYSSHKTVKETQYF
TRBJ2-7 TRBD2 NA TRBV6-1 TGTGCCAGCAGCTCGGGGACTAGCGGGAGGGCCTCGGTCTACGAGCAGTACTTC CASSSGTSGRASVYEQYF
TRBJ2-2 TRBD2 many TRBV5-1 TGCGCCAGCAGCTCCTTAGCGGGGGGCCGATCCGGTCACACCGGGGAGCTGTTTTTT CASSSLAGGRSGHTGELFF
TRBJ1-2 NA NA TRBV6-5 TGTGCCAGCAGTGACAGTCACTATGGCTACACCTTC CASSDSHYGYTF
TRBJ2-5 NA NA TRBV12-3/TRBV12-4 TGTGCCAGCAGTTTGGAGTGGGGCTCGGTAACCCAGTACTTC CASSLEWGSVTQYF
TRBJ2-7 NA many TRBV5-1 TGCGCCAGCAGCTCCACTCTCCAGGTGCCACTTTACGAGCAGTACTTC CASSSTLQVPLYEQYF
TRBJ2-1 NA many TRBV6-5 TGTGCCAGCAGTTACTCTCGGGGTGAGCAGTTCTTC CASSYSRGEQFF
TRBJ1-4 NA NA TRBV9 TGTGCCAGCAGCGTAAACGCAGGGGATGAAAAACTGTTTTTT CASSVNAGDEKLFF
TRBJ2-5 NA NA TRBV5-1 TGCGCCAGCACCTCTGGACAGAAAACAGCAGGGACCCAGTACTTC CASTSGQKTAGTQYF
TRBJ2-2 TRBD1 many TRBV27 TGTGCCAGCAGTTTCCTTCAGACAGGGGGCGCGGGTGTCACCGGGGAGCTGTTTTTT CASSFLQTGGAGVTGELFF
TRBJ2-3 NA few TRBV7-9 TGTGCCAGCAGCTACCAGGACTATACAGATACGCAGTATTTT CASSYQDYTDTQYF
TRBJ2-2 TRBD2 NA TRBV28 TGTGCCAGCAAGGGGACTAGCCGCACCGGGGAGCTGTTTTTT CASKGTSRTGELFF
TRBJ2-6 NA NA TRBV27 TGTGCCAGCAGTCCGACAACAGGGCCTTCTTCGGGGACTGGGGCCAACGTCCTGACTTTC CASSPTTGPSSGTGANVLTF
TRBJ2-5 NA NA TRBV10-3 TGTGCCATCAGTGAGTCTAGCCCTCAAGAAAGAGAGACCCAGTACTTC CAISESSPQERETQYF
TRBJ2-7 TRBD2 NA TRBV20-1 TGCAGTGCCACGACTAGCGGCCTAACCTACGAGCAGTACTTC CSATTSGLTYEQYF
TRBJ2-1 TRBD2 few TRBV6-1 TGTGCCAGCAGAACCAGCGGGGCCATCTACAATGAGCAGTTCTTC CASRTSGAIYNEQFF
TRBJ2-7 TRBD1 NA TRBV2 TGTGCCAGCAGTGAAGGGGGGCAGGGGGCCTACGAGCAGTACTTC CASSEGGQGAYEQYF